This TCR beta chain stems from a study of CD8 T cells in Susac syndrome (dated by TCRdb to the late 2010s). Context from the whole study: Among the sequenced Susac syndrome patients, more than five had clinically active disease and about 8 were in clinical remission. At the time of blood withdrawal, Susac syndrome patients were either therapy-naive, taking corticosteroids (with some also receiving IVIg), or on IVIg alone. Whether CD8+ T cell activation and differentiation in Susac syndrome was antigen driven was tested using repertoire sequencing. The investigation overall reported the following: The TCR sequencing and HLA analysis was acknowledged to have included a relatively small number of individuals. In patients with Susac syndrome, the CD4+ T cell repertoire showed no detectable clonal expansion.

Points on this clonotype: Its antigen target is currently unknown. Nothing much larger sits one base from this clone, and base qualities are not available.

The germline V gene provides CDR1 SGHRS and CDR2 YFSETQ. The CDR3, from cysteine to phenylalanine, totals 15 residues. The kept DNA is CDR3 alone, 45 bases in frame from the first base. Cut back by 1 base and 6 bases, the V and J ends lie 13 bases apart. RNA was extracted with the RNeasy kit and roughly 0.45 to 1 ug was reverse transcribed using random hexamers. TCR beta CDR3 regions were amplified with the immunoSEQ multiplex PCR assay covering 54 Vbeta and 13 Jbeta segments. PCR amplification bias was corrected by using a synthetic template baseline for primer optimization and computational correction. Processing in the source paper ran as follows. Reads were annotated to V, D and J genes per IMGT and analyzed with immunoSEQ Analyzer, keeping only productive sequences. Clonality was computed as one minus Shannon entropy normalized by log2 of the number of productive unique sequences. Public and private clones were assessed among the 100 most prevalent clones of each patient and control. A clone was defined as Susac-specific if it was absent from the healthy and MS cohorts, from around 960 published viral clones and from other ImmuneACCESS disease sequences. The raw public data were reprocessed by TCRdb itself: fastp quality trimming at Q25, MiXCR clonotype calling, in-frame beta chains only. Entries that share a CDR3 protein sequence are merged under the most common genes and DNA. The V and J calls here are based on TCRdb, not the publication. In this sample the table shows tens of thousands of distinct CDR3 sequences, roughly 93% of which occur a single time. The ten largest clones represent roughly 0.16% of the sample.

Peripheral blood CD8+ and CD4+ T cells from healthy donors, Susac syndrome patients and multiple sclerosis patients were profiled using high-throughput TCR beta sequencing. The Susac syndrome patients fulfilled recently defined diagnostic criteria for definite or probable disease. Bulk CD8+ and CD4+ T cells were purified magnetically by negative isolation, whereas CD8+ TEMRA cells were enriched by FACS. Blood was drawn into EDTA tubes, processed within 24 hours, and PBMCs were isolated by density gradient centrifugation. PBMCs intended for TCR sequencing were cryopreserved in liquid nitrogen and were subsequently thawed in a 37 degrees C water bath. Purity of sorted or isolated CD4+, CD8+ and CD8+ TEMRA cells was at least 90%.

Sequencing was done on a sample of CD4+ T cells from PBMCs. The sequence came from a human donor with Susac syndrome. Recombination connected TRBV5-1 to TRBJ2-2; TRBD2 is possibly the D segment (5 matching bases). The DNA is as follows: TGCGCCAGCAGCTTGTACCTAGCCGAATCCGGGGAGCTGTTTTTT. Its protein is CASSLYLAESGELFF.